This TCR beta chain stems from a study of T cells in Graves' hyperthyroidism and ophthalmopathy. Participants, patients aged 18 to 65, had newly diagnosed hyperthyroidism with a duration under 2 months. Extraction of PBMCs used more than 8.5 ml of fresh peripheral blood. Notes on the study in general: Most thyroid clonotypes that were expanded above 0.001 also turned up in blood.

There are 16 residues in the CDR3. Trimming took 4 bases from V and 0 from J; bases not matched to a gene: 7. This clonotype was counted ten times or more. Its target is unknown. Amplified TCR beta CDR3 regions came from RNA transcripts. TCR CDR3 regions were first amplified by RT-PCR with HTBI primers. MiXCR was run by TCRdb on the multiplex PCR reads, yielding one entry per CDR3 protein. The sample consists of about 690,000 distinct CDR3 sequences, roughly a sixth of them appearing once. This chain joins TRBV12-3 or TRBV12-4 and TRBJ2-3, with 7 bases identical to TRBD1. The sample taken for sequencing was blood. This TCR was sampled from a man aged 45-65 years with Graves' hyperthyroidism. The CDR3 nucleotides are TGTGCCAGCAGTTCCCCGGGACAGAGAAGCACAGATACGCAGTATTTT. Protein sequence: CASSSPGQRSTDTQYF.